These 16 T cell receptor beta chains were all obtained from the same sample, sequenced in a study of cytomegalovirus exposure and HLA in healthy donors. Sequencing was performed with immunoSEQ multiplex PCR; in TCRdb, only in-frame clones are kept and a portion is missing. The data show some 190,000 clones, 86% seen once. Material: PBMCs. These receptors came from a woman between 18 and 30 years old in good health and CMV-seronegative.

The rearrangement links TRBV9 to TRBJ1-2; a possible D gene is TRBD1 (5 bases). V was trimmed by 1 base and J by 6 bases, leaving 19 bases between them. Germline V CDR1 and CDR2: SGDLS, YYNGEE. This CDR3 comprises 16 residues. CDR3 loop: CASSVSGRGNFDGYTF. CDR3 DNA sequence: TGTGCCAGCAGCGTATCTGGTAGGGGTAACTTCGATGGCTACACCTTC.

The CDR3 here is CASSPRGEGWAFF. The DNA for the CDR3 is TGTGCCAGCAGCCCCCGTGGGGAGGGTTGGGCTTTCTTT. The chain carries TRBV9 and TRBJ1-1; D not resolved. The V gene lost 4 bases and the J gene lost 11 bases, with 18 bases spanning the gap. CDR3 size: 13 residues. The germline V gene encodes CDR1 SGDLS and CDR2 YYNGEE.

The rearrangement joins TRBV10-3 to TRBJ1-5; 10 positions agree with TRBD1. Germline CDR1 is ENHRY and CDR2 is SYGVKD. The CDR3 contains 19 residues. Trimming took 5 bases from V and 0 from J; bases not matched to a gene: 13. The CDR3: CAISSSNGQGETSNQPQHF. The CDR3 DNA is TGTGCCATCAGTTCCTCGAACGGACAGGGGGAGACTAGCAATCAGCCCCAGCATTTT.

This clone has just one count. J is TRBJ2-1 and V is TRBV6-1; TRBD2 matches at 11 bases. The CDR3 runs to 16 residues. The germline gives CDR1 MNHNS, CDR2 SASEGT. The ends lost 4 bases at V and 2 bases at J; junction bases unmatched: 4. As DNA, the CDR3 is TGTGCCAGCAGTGGTAGCGGGAGGGCAACCTACAATGAGCAGTTCTTC. Its protein product is CASSGSGRATYNEQFF.

This clone appeared a single time. This chain connects TRBV4-1 to TRBJ2-7, with D unclear. The CDR3 covers 13 residues. The germline V and J ends were trimmed by 5 bases and 2 bases, with 10 bases remaining between them. CDR1 MGHRA and CDR2 YSYEKL come from the germline V gene. CDR3 region: CASSIPAAYEQYF. As DNA, the CDR3 is TGCGCCAGCAGCATACCCGCGGCCTACGAGCAGTACTTC.

The table lists this clone with a count of one. V usage is TRBV4-2 and J usage is TRBJ1-6; D not certain. Germline CDR1 LGHNA, CDR2 YNFKEQ. This CDR3 has 16 residues. Between the trimmed V and J ends, which lost 1 base and 8 bases, there was a span of 15 bases. This CDR3 reads CASSQVTSPGDSPLHF. The CDR3 nucleotides are TGTGCCAGCAGCCAAGTAACGTCCCCCGGGGATTCACCCCTCCACTTT.

CDR3: CAWRVGTEAFF. DNA for the CDR3: TGTGCCTGGAGGGTCGGGACAGAAGCTTTCTTT. The rearrangement joins TRBV30 to TRBJ1-1; perhaps TRBD1 as D (6 bases). This CDR3 has 11 residues. The germline V gene has CDR1 GTSNPN and CDR2 SVGIG (reference sequence). The V and J ends lost 3 bases and 8 bases respectively, with 10 bases between them.

The V and J genes are TRBV5-1 and TRBJ1-1; D not resolved. The CDR3 has 15 amino acids. V lost 4 bases and J lost 2, with 15 bases in between. Germline CDR1 SGHRS, CDR2 YFSETQ. The CDR3 bases are TGCGCCAGCAGCCTGGTCCGGGCGGGAAACACTGAAGCTTTCTTT. This translates into CASSLVRAGNTEAFF.

The chain couples TRBV18 to TRBJ2-7; the D gene is possibly TRBD1 (5 bases). Germline V CDR1 and CDR2: KGHSH, LQKENI. This CDR3 is 15 amino acids long. V gave up 5 bases and J gave up 0 bases, with 14 bases separating them. Here the CDR3 reads CASSSEMDTSYEQYF. The CDR3, as DNA: TGTGCCAGCTCATCAGAAATGGACACCTCCTACGAGCAGTACTTC.

The chain combines TRBV6-4 with TRBJ2-3; D uncertain. CDR3 size: 15 residues. Germline V gene lookup returns CDR1 MRHNA and CDR2 SNTAGT. V lost 0 bases to trimming and J lost 2 bases, with 9 bases between them. This CDR3 is CASSDSTGLTDTQYF. The CDR3 bases are TGTGCCAGCAGTGACTCGACTGGCCTCACAGATACGCAGTATTTT.

This clone was seen a single time. The chain combines TRBV4-1 with TRBJ1-1, with D possibly TRBD1 on 6 matching bases. Germline V gene data show CDR1 as MGHRA and CDR2 as YSYEKL. The V gene lost 3 bases and the J gene lost 6 bases, with 14 bases spanning the gap. This CDR3 region has 14 residues. The CDR3 reads CASSQTNQGSEAFF. CDR3 nucleotide sequence: TGCGCCAGCAGCCAGACAAATCAGGGGTCTGAAGCTTTCTTT.

On this clone: This sample includes further DNA sequences coding for the same CDR3. The V and J genes are TRBV18 and TRBJ1-1; possible D gene TRBD1, 6 bases. With 3 bases removed from V and 1 base from J, the gap between germline ends came to 12 bases. Germline V CDR1 and CDR2: KGHSH, LQKENI. This CDR3 is 15 amino acids long. CDR3 sequence: CASSPGQGQNTEAFF. The CDR3 DNA reads as TGTGCCAGCTCACCTGGCCAGGGGCAGAACACTGAAGCTTTCTTT.

This clone was counted once. The chain employs TRBV7-9 and TRBJ1-1; 7 nucleotides agree with TRBD1. CDR3 length: 14 residues. The V gene end was trimmed by 7 bases and the J gene end by 8 bases; junction bases not matched to a gene: 13. Germline values: CDR1 SEHNR, CDR2 FQNEAQ (reference sequence). The DNA of the CDR3 is TGTGCCAGCACCCCTTCCCAGGTGGACAGGGAAGCTTTCTTT. Protein: CASTPSQVDREAFF.

This sequence joins TRBV10-3 and TRBJ2-1; a weak D match, TRBD1 (5 bases). CDR3 length equals 15 residues. V was pared by 11 bases and J by 5 bases, with 22 bases between. CDR1 ENHRY and CDR2 SYGVKD come from the germline V gene. CDR3 sequence reads: CAYKMGPGVNNEQFF. CDR3 nucleotides: TGTGCCTACAAGATGGGGCCAGGAGTTAACAATGAGCAGTTCTTC.

This sequence joins TRBV4-1 and TRBJ2-1; D unresolved. The length of the CDR3 is 13 residues. CDR1 is MGHRA and CDR2 is YSYEKL in the germline V gene. Trimming stripped 0 bases from V and 11 bases from J, with 11 bases between. CDR3 coding DNA: TGCGCCAGCAGCCAAGAGGCGAGCGTTCAGCAGTTCTTC. Translating it yields CASSQEASVQQFF.

The genes are TRBV30 and TRBJ1-1; D gene uncertain. The germline gives CDR1 GTSNPN, CDR2 SVGIG (reference sequence). Between the trimmed V and J ends, which lost 0 bases and 9 bases, there was a span of 11 bases. The CDR3 extends over 12 amino acids. The CDR3 DNA reads TGTGCCTGGAGTGTAGGCAGCGTGAAAGCTTTCTTT. As protein: CAWSVGSVKAFF.